A selection of T cell receptor beta chains follows, all from one sample in a study of blood T cells in healthy people across ages. TCRdb called the 5' RACE reads again in MiXCR, with one record for every CDR3 protein. The repertoire has more than 650,000 distinct CDR3 sequences, 22% of them found once; the top ten carry about 22%. Input material: blood. Receptors were obtained from a man between 65 and 80 years old in good health. Both conserved end residues are trimmed from each CDR3. Fields, in order: J gene, V gene, CDR3 protein.

J: TRBJ1-2; V: TRBV12-3/TRBV12-4; CDR3: ASSPTGKSRGYT
J: TRBJ1-5; V: TRBV29-1; CDR3: SVEIQGGSQPQH
J: TRBJ1-1; V: TRBV12-3/TRBV12-4; CDR3: ASRWQGITEAF
J: TRBJ2-5; V: TRBV7-8; CDR3: AWIVRETQY
J: TRBJ2-3; V: TRBV12-3/TRBV12-4; CDR3: ASSRRRLAGARSTDTQY
J: TRBJ2-1; V: TRBV30; CDR3: AWSNGRTSGYNEQF
J: TRBJ2-5; V: TRBV20-1; CDR3: SAPQAGLLKTQY
J: TRBJ1-2; V: TRBV28; CDR3: ASSFLGTNYGYT
J: -; V: TRBV15; CDR3: ATSRVPGQTQETQY
J: TRBJ2-1; V: TRBV29-1; CDR3: SVLTSGSINEQF
J: TRBJ2-3; V: TRBV14; CDR3: ASSQDRSRRISSTDTQY
J: TRBJ1-1; V: TRBV6-6; CDR3: ASYFVANTEAF
J: TRBJ2-5; V: TRBV6-1; CDR3: ASNERETQY
J: TRBJ2-5; V: TRBV24-1; CDR3: ATSEDGYQETQY
J: TRBJ1-5; V: TRBV16; CDR3: ASSQGQSRH
J: TRBJ2-5; V: TRBV5-1; CDR3: ASRTGPREETQY
J: TRBJ1-3; V: TRBV18; CDR3: ASSPDRPRSGNTIY
J: TRBJ1-1; V: TRBV20-1; CDR3: SANPVTEAF
J: TRBJ2-3; V: TRBV7-3; CDR3: ASSLGRTGTDTQY
J: TRBJ1-2; V: TRBV28; CDR3: ASRDPWGRDGYT
J: TRBJ2-5; V: TRBV29-1; CDR3: SVVGGTGDQETQY
J: TRBJ2-1; V: TRBV20-1; CDR3: SARDATSESYNEQF
J: TRBJ1-1; V: TRBV5-1; CDR3: ASKRQPEADTEAF
J: TRBJ2-7; V: TRBV6-5; CDR3: ASSTGWYEQY
J: TRBJ2-5; V: TRBV27; CDR3: ASRPTYQETQY
J: TRBJ1-2; V: TRBV6-6; CDR3: ASSPIRGRKDLGYT
J: TRBJ2-4; V: TRBV11-3; CDR3: ASSPGGGQAKNIQY
J: TRBJ1-1; V: TRBV27; CDR3: ASSLRGGLSTEAF
J: TRBJ2-4; V: TRBV7-2; CDR3: ASSRLSAFAQVLGNIQY
J: TRBJ1-5; V: TRBV12-3/TRBV12-4; CDR3: ASSFGPGGQPQH
J: TRBJ1-4; V: TRBV6-6; CDR3: ASRGRGGEKLF
J: TRBJ2-7; V: TRBV5-1; CDR3: ASSPNRPEQY
J: TRBJ2-3; V: TRBV29-1; CDR3: SVTPTGDTQY
J: -; V: TRBV7-2; CDR3: ASSLDAGQSYEQF
J: TRBJ1-3; V: TRBV7-2; CDR3: ASSPPAGYTIY
J: TRBJ2-1; V: TRBV7-2; CDR3: ASSIVGGDEQF
J: TRBJ1-2; V: TRBV6-5; CDR3: ASSSGRKPHGYT
J: TRBJ1-2; V: TRBV15; CDR3: ATTPRTGDVMGYT
J: TRBJ1-2; V: TRBV20-1; CDR3: SARNPGQGDYGYT
J: TRBJ1-2; V: TRBV4-3; CDR3: ASSQRGPAYGYT
J: TRBJ2-4; V: TRBV6-2/TRBV6-3; CDR3: ASSYFVQGGAKNIQY
J: TRBJ1-1; V: TRBV6-6; CDR3: TSSTKQGTEAF
J: TRBJ1-4; V: TRBV4-2; CDR3: ASSRTGTGVEKLF
J: TRBJ2-5; V: TRBV10-3; CDR3: AISATGDSARETQY
J: TRBJ1-1; V: TRBV29-1; CDR3: SVRQGGNTEAF
J: TRBJ2-1; V: TRBV5-1; CDR3: ASSLGVEINERF
J: TRBJ2-1; V: TRBV28; CDR3: ASSPGLAGGFEQF
J: TRBJ2-1; V: TRBV12-3/TRBV12-4; CDR3: ASSFIFGQPYNEQF